A single sample gave rise to the 19 T cell receptor beta chains below, sequenced in a study of blood T cell repertoires in COVID-19. Produced via immunoSEQ multiplex PCR; TCRdb's table is partial and in-frame only. The sample holds some 180,000 clones, around nine tenths seen once. Sequencing input: peripheral blood. These receptors all come from a man between 45 and 60 years old who had recovered from COVID-19.

In this sample, this clone turned up a few times. The chain carries TRBV28 and TRBJ2-5; TRBD2 matches 9 bases. Germline V lookup: CDR1 MDHEN, CDR2 SYDVKM. The CDR3 consists of 13 residues. The V gene end was trimmed by 7 bases and the J gene end by 6 bases; junction bases not matched to a gene: 6. The CDR3 spells CASTAGGEKTQYF. The CDR3 nucleotides are TGTGCCAGCACAGCGGGGGGAGAAAAGACCCAGTACTTC.

This chain joins TRBV7-9 and TRBJ1-2; 9 positions match TRBD1. Unmatched junction bases numbered 4, after V lost 3 bases and J lost 5 bases. Germline V gene lookup returns CDR1 SEHNR and CDR2 FQNEAQ (reference sequence). This CDR3 has 14 residues. The CDR3 is CASSLVTGGYGYTF. CDR3 nucleotides: TGTGCCAGCAGCTTGGTGACAGGGGGGTATGGCTACACCTTC.

The CDR3 spells CASSRRGQGSQETQYF. CDR3 bases: TGTGCCAGCAGCAGACGGGGACAGGGGTCCCAAGAGACCCAGTACTTC. This chain uses TRBV7-6 with TRBJ2-5; 10 bases are shared with TRBD1. Looked up from germline, CDR1 is SGHVS and CDR2 is FNYEAQ. CDR3 length equals 16 residues. With 5 bases clipped from V and 1 base from J, the junction kept 7 bases outside the gene matches.

The count of this clone is one. The chain recombines TRBV6-5 with TRBJ2-5; possibly TRBD1 for D (6 bases). Trimming removed 6 bases from V and 4 bases from J, with 12 bases in between. The V gene's germline CDR1 is MNHEY and CDR2 SVGAGI. The CDR3 is made up of 13 amino acids. The CDR3: CASRQGPVETQYF. CDR3 nucleotide sequence: TGTGCCAGCAGGCAGGGGCCCGTAGAGACCCAGTACTTC.

CDR3 bases: TGTGCCAGCACCCTACCGGGACAAACGAACACCGGGGAGCTGTTTTTT. Protein product: CASTLPGQTNTGELFF. This chain joins TRBV11-3 and TRBJ2-2, with a weak D call TRBD1 (6 bases). The CDR3 has 16 residues. CDR1 is SGHNT and CDR2 is YENEEA in the germline V gene. V shed 7 bases and J shed 0 bases, with 15 bases lying between them.

The chain is built from TRBV6-2 or TRBV6-3 and TRBJ1-2, with D possibly being TRBD1 (5 bases). V dropped 6 bases and J dropped 8 bases, with 16 bases sitting between them. This CDR3 has 13 residues. Germline V CDR1 and CDR2: MNHEY, SVGEGT. This chain's CDR3 is CASSFDRKQGYTF. The CDR3 region has the DNA TGTGCCAGCAGCTTCGACAGAAAACAAGGCTACACCTTC.

The chain recombines TRBV9 with TRBJ2-3; perhaps TRBD2 as D (6 bases). The CDR3 length is 15 residues. CDR1 and CDR2 from the germline V gene are SGDLS and YYNGEE. The V end lost 0 bases, the J end lost 3 bases, and 11 bases lay between the germline ends. The CDR3 protein is CASSVVQGGTDTQYF. CDR3 coding DNA: TGTGCCAGCAGCGTAGTCCAGGGAGGTACAGATACGCAGTATTTT.

The chain combines TRBV5-1 with TRBJ2-1, with D uncertain. Per the germline V gene, CDR1 is SGHRS and CDR2 is YFSETQ. V was clipped by 0 bases and J by 0 bases, with 10 bases between them. CDR3 length equals 16 residues. CDR3 DNA sequence: TGCGCCAGCAGCTTGGATGTAGCACACTCCTACAATGAGCAGTTCTTC. Encoded protein: CASSLDVAHSYNEQFF. Based on the CDR3 plus reference TRBV5-1 and TRBJ2-1, the full variable domain is KAGVTQTPRYLIKTRGQQVTLSCSPISGHRSVSWYQQTPGQGLQFLFEYFSETQRNKGNFPGRFSGRQFSNSRSEMNVSTLELGDSALYLCASSLDVAHSYNEQFFGPGTRLTVL.

This rearrangement joins TRBV11-2 to TRBJ2-5; 7 nucleotides align to TRBD2. The CDR3 loop spans 13 amino acids. V shed 5 bases and J 4 bases; nucleotides not matched to a gene: 4. Germline V gene lookup returns CDR1 SGHAT and CDR2 FQNNGV. The CDR3 loop reads CASSPTGGETQYF. CDR3 bases: TGTGCCAGCAGCCCCACGGGGGGAGAGACCCAGTACTTC.

The rearrangement joins TRBV9 to TRBJ2-1; TRBD2 aligns across 16 bases. The CDR3 is 17 residues long. Germline assignment: CDR1 SGDLS and CDR2 YYNGEE. Trimming at V came to 4 bases and at J to 6 bases, leaving 7 bases not matched to a gene. The CDR3 protein is CASSLGTSGRGRNEQFF. CDR3 in DNA: TGTGCCAGCAGCCTCGGGACTAGCGGGAGGGGCCGCAATGAGCAGTTCTTC.

The V gene is TRBV6-1, the J gene TRBJ2-7, with 8 bases fitting TRBD1. Germline values: CDR1 MNHNS, CDR2 SASEGT. V was pared by 0 bases and J by 5 bases, with 6 bases of the junction left unmatched. The CDR3 extends over 15 amino acids. CDR3 nucleotide sequence: TGTGCCAGCAGTGAAGCGCAAGTCAGGGGGCACGAGCAGTACTTC. Amino acids: CASSEAQVRGHEQYF.

J is TRBJ2-1 and V is TRBV4-1, with 7 bases that match TRBD2. This CDR3 has 16 residues. The V gene end was trimmed by 0 bases and the J gene end by 8 bases; junction bases not matched to a gene: 10. CDR1 and CDR2 (germline): MGHRA, YSYEKL. CDR3 residues: CASSQDPSGIEDEQFF. DNA for the CDR3: TGCGCCAGCAGCCAAGATCCCAGCGGGATTGAGGATGAGCAGTTCTTC.

This clone was seen more than once but under ten times. The CDR3: CASSLGLAPNNEQFF. CDR3 nucleotides: TGCGCCAGCAGCTTGGGACTAGCGCCAAACAATGAGCAGTTCTTC. V and J are TRBV5-1 and TRBJ2-1; 8 bases map to TRBD2. CDR3 length equals 15 residues. Per the germline V gene, CDR1 is SGHRS and CDR2 is YFSETQ. With 0 bases clipped from V and 5 bases from J, the junction kept 4 bases outside the gene matches. Using reference TRBV5-1 and TRBJ2-1 for the parts outside the CDR3, the full variable domain is KAGVTQTPRYLIKTRGQQVTLSCSPISGHRSVSWYQQTPGQGLQFLFEYFSETQRNKGNFPGRFSGRQFSNSRSEMNVSTLELGDSALYLCASSLGLAPNNEQFFGPGTRLTVL.

The chain couples TRBV7-9 to TRBJ2-7, with a weak D call TRBD1 (5 bases). The CDR3 has 14 amino acids. Germline CDR1 reads SEHNR; CDR2 reads FQNEAQ (reference sequence). Between the trimmed V and J ends, which lost 2 bases and 3 bases, there was a span of 11 bases. CDR3 in DNA: TGTGCCAGCAGCTTATTCGCAGGGAACTACGAGCAGTACTTC. As protein: CASSLFAGNYEQYF. The full variable domain, its missing parts supplied by reference TRBV7-9 and TRBJ2-7, is DTGVSQNPRHKITKRGQNVTFRCDPISEHNRLYWYRQTLGQGPEFLTYFQNEAQLEKSRLLSDRFSAERPKGSFSTLEIQRTEQGDSAMYLCASSLFAGNYEQYFGPGTRLTVT.

The chain is built from TRBV2 and TRBJ1-3; 8 positions agree with TRBD1. Germline V lookup: CDR1 SNHLY, CDR2 FYNNEI. The CDR3 runs to 15 residues. Trimming took 4 bases from V and 4 from J; bases not matched to a gene: 6. CDR3 residues: CASSALTGAGNTIYF. CDR3 nucleotide sequence: TGTGCCAGCAGTGCACTGACAGGGGCCGGAAACACCATATATTTT.

The chain combines TRBV5-1 with TRBJ1-1; 8 nucleotides align to TRBD1. There are 16 residues in the CDR3. V was clipped by 0 bases and J by 4 bases; unmatched bases: 8. Per germline, CDR1 SGHRS and CDR2 YFSETQ. The CDR3 sequence is CASSLVADRGGTEAFF. The CDR3 nucleotides are TGCGCCAGCAGCTTGGTGGCCGACAGGGGAGGCACTGAAGCTTTCTTT.

The DNA of the CDR3 is TGTGCCAGCTCACCGAGGGAAACAGACGAGCAGTACTTC. This translates into CASSPRETDEQYF. This chain uses TRBV18 with TRBJ2-7; tentatively, D is TRBD2 (5 bases). V was trimmed by 3 bases and J by 5 bases, leaving 11 bases between them. The germline V gene encodes CDR1 KGHSH and CDR2 LQKENI. The CDR3 has 13 residues. Full variable domain (rest looked up from reference TRBV18 and TRBJ2-7): NAGVMQNPRHLVRRRGQEARLRCSPMKGHSHVYWYRQLPEEGLKFMVYLQKENIIDESGMPKERFSAEFPKEGPSILRIQQVVRGDSAAYFCASSPRETDEQYFGPGTRLTVT.

V and J are TRBV6-2 or TRBV6-3 and TRBJ1-2; D is unresolved. Germline CDR1 MNHEY, CDR2 SVGEGT. V lost 2 bases, J lost 0 bases, and 7 bases lay in between. The CDR3 loop spans 14 amino acids. The CDR3 DNA reads as TGTGCCAGCAGTTACAGCTTTTCTAACTATGGCTACACCTTC. It translates to CASSYSFSNYGYTF.

The chain links TRBV4-3 to TRBJ2-6, with TRBD1 as a possible D gene (6 bases). CDR1 LGHNA and CDR2 YSLEER come from the germline V gene. This CDR3 comprises 16 residues. Trimming removed 0 bases from V and 0 bases from J, with 6 bases in between. The DNA for the CDR3 is TGCGCCAGCAGCCAAGAGGACAGCTCTGGGGCCAACGTCCTGACTTTC. Its translation: CASSQEDSSGANVLTF.